This T cell receptor beta chain was recorded in a study of shared clonotypes between healthy human individuals. Study results and caveats: Clonotype sharing among donors was expected to depend on sequencing depth. When compared with the clonotypes that were shared by all four sorted-subset donors, the non-shared clonotypes turned out to have lower generation probabilities. Clonotypes that were shared across a handful of donors made up roughly 5% of naive CD4 clonotypes.

Produced via immunoSEQ multiplex PCR; TCRdb's table is partial and in-frame only. The sample includes about 2.3 million clones, approximately 95% of them seen just once. The CDR3 consists of 14 residues. Germline assignment: CDR1 SNHLY and CDR2 FYNNEI. Losses at the gene ends were 6 bases for V and 5 bases for J; bases not matched to a gene: 9. Concerning this clone itself: The antigen is unknown.

The sequenced sample was naive CD4+ T cells from PBMCs. Subset in this sample: CD45RA+ positively selected. The rearrangement joins TRBV2 to TRBJ2-7; 8 positions agree with TRBD1. The sequence derives from a man aged 18 to 29 in good health. Some clones in this sample may be carry-over from other donors' samples. The CDR3 region has the DNA TGTGCCAGCAGAGCTGTGCCAGGGGGCGACGAGCAGTACTTC. As protein: CASRAVPGGDEQYF.